This TCR beta chain was identified during a study of blood T cell repertoires in COVID-19. J gave up 5 bases and V 4 bases, and 10 bases lay outside the gene matches. The CDR3 totals 16 residues. In germline, CDR1 is SGHRS, CDR2 YFSETQ. Assay: immunoSEQ multiplex PCR; the TCRdb copy retains only in-frame clones and omits some. The profile shows 90,000 to 120,000 clones, 89% of them singletons. The rearrangement joins TRBV5-1 to TRBJ2-2; 8 bases are shared with TRBD2. The TCR originated in a man aged 35-49 years with active or convalescent COVID-19. The source material was peripheral blood. CDR3 amino acids: CASSLQAGEGTGELFF. DNA for the CDR3: TGCGCCAGCAGCCTTCAAGCGGGAGAAGGAACCGGGGAGCTGTTTTTT.